The present TCR beta chain was sequenced within a study of cytomegalovirus exposure and HLA in healthy donors. Using immunoSEQ multiplex PCR, the repertoire was profiled, and TCRdb retains in-frame clones only, with some absent. The table records tens of thousands of clones, roughly 88% of them present only once. The ends were cut back, 2 bases at V and 4 bases at J, with 8 bases in the middle. The V gene's germline CDR1 is MNHEY and CDR2 SMNVEV (reference sequence). The CDR3 extends over 13 amino acids. Source material: PBMCs. The clonotype comes from a man younger than 40 in good health and CMV-seronegative. The genes are TRBV27 and TRBJ1-2, with D possibly TRBD1 on 5 matching bases. The CDR3 nucleotides are TGTGCCAGCAGTTTACTGGGGGGCTATGGCTACACCTTC. This sequence encodes CASSLLGGYGYTF.